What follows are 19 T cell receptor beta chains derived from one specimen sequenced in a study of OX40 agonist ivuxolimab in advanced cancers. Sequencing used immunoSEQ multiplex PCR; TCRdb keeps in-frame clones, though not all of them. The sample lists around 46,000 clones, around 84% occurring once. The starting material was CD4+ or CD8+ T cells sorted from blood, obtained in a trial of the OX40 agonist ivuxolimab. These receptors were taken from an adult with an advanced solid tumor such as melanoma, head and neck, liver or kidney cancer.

In DNA form, the CDR3 reads TGTGCCAGCAGTATGGTCCGGTCCTATGGCTACACCTTC. It yields the protein CASSMVRSYGYTF. J is TRBJ1-2 and V is TRBV6-5; D not certain. This CDR3 has 13 amino acids. Germline-derived CDR1 and CDR2 are MNHEY and SVGAGI. V was shortened by 5 bases and J by 4 bases, with 11 bases between the two germline ends.

CDR3 region: CASSWLAGYEQYF. CDR3 coding DNA: TGTGCCAGCAGCTGGTTAGCGGGGTACGAGCAGTACTTC. The rearrangement uses TRBV5-6 and TRBJ2-7; 8 bases are a match to TRBD2. The CDR3 spans 13 residues. V lost 3 bases and J lost 4; bases outside the gene matches: 3. From germline, CDR1 is SGHDT and CDR2 YYEEEE. Together with reference TRBV5-6 and TRBJ2-7, the CDR3 gives the full variable domain: DAGVTQSPTHLIKTRGQQVTLRCSPKSGHDTVSWYQQALGQGPQFIFQYYEEEERQRGNFPDRFSGHQFPNYSSELNVNALLLGDSALYLCASSWLAGYEQYFGPGTRLTVT.

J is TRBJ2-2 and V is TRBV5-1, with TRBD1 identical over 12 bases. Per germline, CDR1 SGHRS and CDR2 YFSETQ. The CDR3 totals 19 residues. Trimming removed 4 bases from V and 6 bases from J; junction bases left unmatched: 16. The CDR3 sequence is CASSLGQGAAWDRAGELFF. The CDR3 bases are TGCGCCAGCAGCCTGGGACAGGGGGCGGCTTGGGATCGGGCCGGGGAGCTGTTTTTT.

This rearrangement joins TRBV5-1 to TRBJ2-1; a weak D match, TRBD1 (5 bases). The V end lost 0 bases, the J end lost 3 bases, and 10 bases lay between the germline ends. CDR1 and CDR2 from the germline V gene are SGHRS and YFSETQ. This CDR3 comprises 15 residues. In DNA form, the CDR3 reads TGCGCCAGCAGCTTGGTATCAGGGTACTACAATGAGCAGTTCTTC. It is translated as CASSLVSGYYNEQFF.

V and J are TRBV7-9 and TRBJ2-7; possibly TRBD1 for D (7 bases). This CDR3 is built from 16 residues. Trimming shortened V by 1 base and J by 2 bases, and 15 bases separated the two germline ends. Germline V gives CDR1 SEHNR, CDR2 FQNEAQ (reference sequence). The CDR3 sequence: CASSLGGSGGTYEQYF. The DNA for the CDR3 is TGTGCCAGCAGCTTAGGGGGTTCAGGGGGGACCTACGAGCAGTACTTC.

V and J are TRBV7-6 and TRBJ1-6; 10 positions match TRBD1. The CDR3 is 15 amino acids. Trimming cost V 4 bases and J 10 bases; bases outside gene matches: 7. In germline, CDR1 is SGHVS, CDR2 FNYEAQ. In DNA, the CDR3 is TGTGCCAGCAGCTCTAACCGGGACAGGGGATCACCCCTCCACTTT. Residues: CASSSNRDRGSPLHF.

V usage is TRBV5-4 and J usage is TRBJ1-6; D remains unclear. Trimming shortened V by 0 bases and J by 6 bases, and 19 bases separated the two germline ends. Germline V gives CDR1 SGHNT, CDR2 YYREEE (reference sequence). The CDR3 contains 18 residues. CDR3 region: CASSLVFYAENFNSPLHF. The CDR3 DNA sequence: TGTGCCAGCAGCTTGGTTTTTTACGCAGAAAATTTTAATTCACCCCTCCACTTT.

The CDR3 sequence is CASSQAWQGPYEQYF. For the CDR3, the DNA is TGCGCCAGCAGCCAAGCTTGGCAGGGACCCTACGAGCAGTACTTC. The V call is TRBV4-3, the J call TRBJ2-7; D assignment may be TRBD1 or TRBD2 (5 bases each). The CDR3 consists of 15 residues. In germline, CDR1 is LGHNA, CDR2 YSLEER. Trimming shortened V by 1 base and J by 2 bases, and 12 bases separated the two germline ends.

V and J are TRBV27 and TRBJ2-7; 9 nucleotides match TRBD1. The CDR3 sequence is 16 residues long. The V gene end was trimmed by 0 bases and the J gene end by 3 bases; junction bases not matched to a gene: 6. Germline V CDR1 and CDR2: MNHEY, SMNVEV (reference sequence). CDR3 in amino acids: CASSLSPGTGIYEQYF. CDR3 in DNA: TGTGCCAGCAGTTTATCCCCCGGGACAGGGATCTACGAGCAGTACTTC.

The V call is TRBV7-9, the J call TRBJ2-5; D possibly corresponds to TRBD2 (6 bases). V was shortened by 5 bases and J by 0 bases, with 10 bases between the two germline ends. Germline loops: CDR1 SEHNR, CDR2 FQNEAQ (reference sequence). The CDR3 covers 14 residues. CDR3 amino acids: CASSPSGYQETQYF. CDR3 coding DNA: TGTGCCAGCAGCCCCAGCGGGTACCAAGAGACCCAGTACTTC.

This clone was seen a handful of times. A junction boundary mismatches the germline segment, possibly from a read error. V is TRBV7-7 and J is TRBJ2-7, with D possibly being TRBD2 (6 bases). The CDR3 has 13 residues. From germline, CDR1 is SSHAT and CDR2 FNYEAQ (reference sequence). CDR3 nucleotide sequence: TGTGCTAGCAGCCCGTCGGGAGTTTACGAGCAGTACTTC. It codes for CASSPSGVYEQYF.

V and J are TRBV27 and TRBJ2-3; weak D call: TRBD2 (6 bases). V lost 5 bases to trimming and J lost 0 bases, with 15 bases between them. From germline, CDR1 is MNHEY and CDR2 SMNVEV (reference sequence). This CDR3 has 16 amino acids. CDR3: CASSDGTLGSTDTQYF. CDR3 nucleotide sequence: TGTGCCAGCAGTGATGGGACTCTGGGTAGCACAGATACGCAGTATTTT.

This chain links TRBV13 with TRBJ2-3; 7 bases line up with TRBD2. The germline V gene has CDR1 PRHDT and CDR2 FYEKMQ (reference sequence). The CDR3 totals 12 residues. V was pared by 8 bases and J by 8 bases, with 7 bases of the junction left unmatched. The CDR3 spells CASGGDRSTQYF. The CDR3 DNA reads TGTGCCAGCGGGGGGGATAGGAGTACGCAGTATTTT.

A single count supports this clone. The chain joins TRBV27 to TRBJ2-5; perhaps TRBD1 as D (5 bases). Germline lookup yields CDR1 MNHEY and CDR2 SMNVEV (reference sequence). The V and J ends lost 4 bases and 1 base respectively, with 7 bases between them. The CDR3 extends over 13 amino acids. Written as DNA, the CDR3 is TGTGCCAGCAGTTGGGGCCGCCAAGAGACCCAGTACTTC. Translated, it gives CASSWGRQETQYF.

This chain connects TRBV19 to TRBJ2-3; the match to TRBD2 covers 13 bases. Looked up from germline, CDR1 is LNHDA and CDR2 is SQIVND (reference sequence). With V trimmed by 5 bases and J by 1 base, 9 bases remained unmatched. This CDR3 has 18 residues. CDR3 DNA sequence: TGTGCCAGTAGTCTCCTACTAGCGGGGGGGCCTGGCACAGATACGCAGTATTTT. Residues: CASSLLLAGGPGTDTQYF.

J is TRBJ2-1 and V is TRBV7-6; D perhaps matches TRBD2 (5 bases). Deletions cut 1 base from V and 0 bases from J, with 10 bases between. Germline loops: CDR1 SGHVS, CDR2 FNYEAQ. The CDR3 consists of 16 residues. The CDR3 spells CASSLVATSSYNEQFF. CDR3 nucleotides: TGTGCCAGCAGCTTAGTAGCGACAAGCTCCTACAATGAGCAGTTCTTC. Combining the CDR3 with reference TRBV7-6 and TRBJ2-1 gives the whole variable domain GAGVSQSPRYKVTKRGQDVALRCDPISGHVSLYWYRQALGQGPEFLTYFNYEAQQDKSGLPNDRFSAERPEGSISTLTIQRTEQRDSAMYRCASSLVATSSYNEQFFGPGTRLTVL.

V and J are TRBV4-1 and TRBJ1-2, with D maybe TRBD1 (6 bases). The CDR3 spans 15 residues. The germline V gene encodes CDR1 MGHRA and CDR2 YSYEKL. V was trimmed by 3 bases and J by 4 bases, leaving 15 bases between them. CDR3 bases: TGCGCCAGCAGCCAGCCACTGACAGGCAGCTATGGCTACACCTTC. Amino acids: CASSQPLTGSYGYTF.

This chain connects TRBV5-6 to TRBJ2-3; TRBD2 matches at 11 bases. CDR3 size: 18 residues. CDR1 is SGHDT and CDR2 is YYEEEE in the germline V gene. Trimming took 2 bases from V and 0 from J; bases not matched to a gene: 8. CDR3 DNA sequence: TGTGCCAGCAGCTTAACGGGACTAGCGGTTATTAGCACAGATACGCAGTATTTT. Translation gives CASSLTGLAVISTDTQYF.

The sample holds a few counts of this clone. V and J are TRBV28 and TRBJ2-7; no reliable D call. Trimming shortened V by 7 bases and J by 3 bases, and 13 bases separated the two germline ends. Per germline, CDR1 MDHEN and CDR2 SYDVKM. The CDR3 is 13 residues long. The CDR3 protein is CASTSGSYYEQYF. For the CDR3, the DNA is TGTGCCAGCACGTCCGGGTCATACTACGAGCAGTACTTC.